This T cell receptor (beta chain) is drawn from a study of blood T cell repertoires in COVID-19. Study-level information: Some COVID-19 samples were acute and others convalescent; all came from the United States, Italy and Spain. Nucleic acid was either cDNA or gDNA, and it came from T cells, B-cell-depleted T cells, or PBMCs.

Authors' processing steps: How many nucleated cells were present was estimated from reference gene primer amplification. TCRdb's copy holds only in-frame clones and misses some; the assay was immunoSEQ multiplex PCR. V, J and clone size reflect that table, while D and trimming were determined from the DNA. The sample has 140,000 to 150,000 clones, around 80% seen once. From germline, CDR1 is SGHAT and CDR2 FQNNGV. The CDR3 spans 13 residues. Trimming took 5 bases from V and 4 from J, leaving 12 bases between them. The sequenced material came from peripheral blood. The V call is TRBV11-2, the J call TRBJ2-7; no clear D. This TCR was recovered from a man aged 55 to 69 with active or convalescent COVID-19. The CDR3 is CASSPVLLYEQYF. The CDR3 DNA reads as TGTGCCAGCAGCCCCGTTTTACTTTACGAGCAGTACTTC.